The rows below give T cell receptor beta chains drawn from one sample of a study of CD4+ T cells in melanoma. The protocol was immunoSEQ multiplex PCR, while the TCRdb copy is restricted to in-frame clones and leaves out a portion. Here the sample spans roughly 140,000 clones, 85% to 95% being singletons. These receptors all come from a human donor with melanoma. The CDR3 runs from the conserved cysteine through the conserved F or W. D genes are given only for firm matches. Expanded clones are given a class, and other clones once, few, many or no size at all.

clone_size: .; j_call: TRBJ1-6; v_call: TRBV27; d_call: .; cdr3_aa: CASSWGAGGLRSPLHF; cdr3_nt: TGTGCCAGCAGTTGGGGCGCGGGGGGATTACGTTCACCCCTCCACTTT
clone_size: once; j_call: TRBJ2-5; v_call: TRBV5-6; d_call: .; cdr3_aa: CASSSLAYQETQYF; cdr3_nt: TGTGCCAGCAGCTCTCTAGCGTACCAAGAGACCCAGTACTTC
clone_size: few; j_call: TRBJ2-3; v_call: TRBV9; d_call: TRBD2; cdr3_aa: CASSVSGKLDTQYF; cdr3_nt: TGTGCCAGCAGCGTTAGCGGGAAGTTGGATACGCAGTATTTT
clone_size: .; j_call: TRBJ2-3; v_call: TRBV11-2; d_call: .; cdr3_aa: CASSARAMGGALNSQYF; cdr3_nt: TGTGCCAGCAGCGCACGGGCGATGGGGGGCGCCCTTAATTCGCAGTATTTT
clone_size: few; j_call: TRBJ1-5; v_call: TRBV18; d_call: .; cdr3_aa: CASSAVDSNQPQHF; cdr3_nt: TGTGCCAGCTCCGCAGTGGATAGCAATCAGCCCCAGCATTTT
clone_size: .; j_call: TRBJ2-5; v_call: TRBV10-3; d_call: TRBD2; cdr3_aa: CASGEIAGPQETQYF; cdr3_nt: TGTGCCTCGGGGGAGATAGCGGGGCCACAAGAGACCCAGTACTTC
clone_size: .; j_call: TRBJ1-1; v_call: TRBV7-9; d_call: .; cdr3_aa: CAGAVQGKRTEAFF; cdr3_nt: TGTGCCGGCGCAGTACAGGGAAAGCGCACTGAAGCTTTCTTT
clone_size: .; j_call: TRBJ1-3; v_call: TRBV6-5; d_call: .; cdr3_aa: CASRGGRSGNTIYF; cdr3_nt: TGTGCCAGCAGAGGGGGGCGCTCTGGAAACACCATATATTTT
clone_size: .; j_call: TRBJ1-3; v_call: TRBV10-1; d_call: .; cdr3_aa: CASSDPGNSGNTIYF; cdr3_nt: TGCGCCAGCAGTGATCCAGGGAATTCTGGAAACACCATATATTTT
clone_size: .; j_call: TRBJ1-2; v_call: TRBV5-5; d_call: TRBD1; cdr3_aa: CASSQGQGHGYTF; cdr3_nt: TGTGCCAGCAGCCAGGGACAGGGACATGGCTACACCTTC
clone_size: .; j_call: TRBJ1-1; v_call: TRBV7-3; d_call: .; cdr3_aa: CASSLTRVRGTKPRDTEAFF; cdr3_nt: TGTGCCAGCAGCTTAACTAGGGTCCGGGGGACCAAACCAAGGGACACTGAAGCTTTCTTT
clone_size: .; j_call: TRBJ2-5; v_call: TRBV7-3; d_call: .; cdr3_aa: CASSLDLWETQYF; cdr3_nt: TGTGCCAGCAGCTTAGATCTGTGGGAGACCCAGTACTTC
clone_size: .; j_call: TRBJ2-5; v_call: TRBV30; d_call: .; cdr3_aa: CAWKTGSQETQYF; cdr3_nt: TGTGCCTGGAAAACAGGGAGCCAAGAGACCCAGTACTTC
clone_size: .; j_call: TRBJ2-5; v_call: TRBV2; d_call: .; cdr3_aa: CASSALLSQETQYF; cdr3_nt: TGTGCCAGCAGTGCACTTTTATCCCAAGAGACCCAGTACTTC
clone_size: .; j_call: TRBJ2-7; v_call: TRBV7-8; d_call: .; cdr3_aa: CASSPGTGIKPEQYF; cdr3_nt: TGTGCCAGCAGCCCGGGAACAGGGATTAAGCCCGAGCAGTACTTC
clone_size: .; j_call: TRBJ1-2; v_call: TRBV5-1; d_call: TRBD1; cdr3_aa: CASSLLQGEAYGYTF; cdr3_nt: TGCGCCAGCAGCTTGCTCCAGGGGGAAGCCTATGGCTACACCTTC
clone_size: .; j_call: TRBJ2-3; v_call: TRBV10-1; d_call: .; cdr3_aa: CASNGQRADTQYF; cdr3_nt: TGCGCCAGCAATGGACAGCGGGCAGATACGCAGTATTTT
clone_size: .; j_call: TRBJ1-2; v_call: TRBV27; d_call: .; cdr3_aa: CASSFGPDRFYGYTF; cdr3_nt: TGTGCCAGCAGTTTCGGTCCCGACAGATTCTATGGCTACACCTTC